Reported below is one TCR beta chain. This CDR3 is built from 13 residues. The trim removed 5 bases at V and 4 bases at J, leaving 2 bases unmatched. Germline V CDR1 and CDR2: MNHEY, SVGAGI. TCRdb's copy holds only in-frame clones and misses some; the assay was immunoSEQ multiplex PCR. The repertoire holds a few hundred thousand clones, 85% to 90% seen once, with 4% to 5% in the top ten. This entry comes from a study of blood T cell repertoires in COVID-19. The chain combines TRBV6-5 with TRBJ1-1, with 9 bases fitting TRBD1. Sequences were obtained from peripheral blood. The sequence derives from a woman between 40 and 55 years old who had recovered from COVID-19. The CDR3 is CASSQQGATEAFF. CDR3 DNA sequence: TGTGCCAGCAGTCAACAGGGGGCCACTGAAGCTTTCTTT.